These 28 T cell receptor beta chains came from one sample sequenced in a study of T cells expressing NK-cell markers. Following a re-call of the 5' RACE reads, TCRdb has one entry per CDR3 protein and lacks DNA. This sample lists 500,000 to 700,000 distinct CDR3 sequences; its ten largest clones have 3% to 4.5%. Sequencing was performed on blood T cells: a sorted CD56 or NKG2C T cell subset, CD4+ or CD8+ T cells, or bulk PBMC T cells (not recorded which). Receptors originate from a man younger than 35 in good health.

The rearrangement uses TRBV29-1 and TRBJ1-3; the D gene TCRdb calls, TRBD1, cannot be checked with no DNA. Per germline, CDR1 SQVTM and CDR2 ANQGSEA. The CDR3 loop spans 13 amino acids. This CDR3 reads CSVAGTGGNTIYF.

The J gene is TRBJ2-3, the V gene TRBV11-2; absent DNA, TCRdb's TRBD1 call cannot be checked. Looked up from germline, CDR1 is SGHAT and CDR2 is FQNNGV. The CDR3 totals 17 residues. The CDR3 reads CASSLPIPPRVTDTQYF. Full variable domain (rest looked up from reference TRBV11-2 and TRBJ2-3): EAGVAQSPRYKIIEKRQSVAFWCNPISGHATLYWYQQILGQGPKLLIQFQNNGVVDDSQLPKDRFSAERLKGVDSTLKIQPAKLEDSAVYLCASSLPIPPRVTDTQYFGPGTRLTVL.

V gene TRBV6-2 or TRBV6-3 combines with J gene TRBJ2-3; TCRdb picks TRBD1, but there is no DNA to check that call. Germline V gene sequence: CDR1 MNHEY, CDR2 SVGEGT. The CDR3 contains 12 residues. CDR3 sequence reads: CASSYDRVTQYF.

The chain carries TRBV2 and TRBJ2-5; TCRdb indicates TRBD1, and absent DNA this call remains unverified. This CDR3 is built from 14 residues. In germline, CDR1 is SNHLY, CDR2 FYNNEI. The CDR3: CASGGRGYQETQYF. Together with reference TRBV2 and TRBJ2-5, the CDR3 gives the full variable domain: EPEVTQTPSHQVTQMGQEVILRCVPISNHLYFYWYRQILGQKVEFLVSFYNNEISEKSEIFDDQFSVERPDGSNFTLKIRSTKLEDSAMYFCASGGRGYQETQYFGPGTRLLVL.

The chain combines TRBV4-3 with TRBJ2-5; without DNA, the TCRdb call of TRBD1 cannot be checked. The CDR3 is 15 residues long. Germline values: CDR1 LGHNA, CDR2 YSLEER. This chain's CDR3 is CASSQGLRGQETQYF.

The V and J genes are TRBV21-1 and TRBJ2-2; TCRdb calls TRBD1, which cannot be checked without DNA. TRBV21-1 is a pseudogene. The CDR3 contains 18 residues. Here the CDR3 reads CASSNRVGTGSNTGELFF.

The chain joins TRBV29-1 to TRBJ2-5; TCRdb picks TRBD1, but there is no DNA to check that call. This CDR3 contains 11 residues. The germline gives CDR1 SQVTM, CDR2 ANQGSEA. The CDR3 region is CSVGDRETQYF.

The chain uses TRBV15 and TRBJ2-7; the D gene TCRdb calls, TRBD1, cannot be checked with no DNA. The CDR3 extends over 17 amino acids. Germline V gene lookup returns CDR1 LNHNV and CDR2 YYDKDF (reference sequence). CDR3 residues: CATSRDRGQISSYEQYF.

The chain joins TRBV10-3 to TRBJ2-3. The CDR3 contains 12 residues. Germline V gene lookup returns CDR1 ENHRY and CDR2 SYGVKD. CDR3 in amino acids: CAISSNADTQYF.

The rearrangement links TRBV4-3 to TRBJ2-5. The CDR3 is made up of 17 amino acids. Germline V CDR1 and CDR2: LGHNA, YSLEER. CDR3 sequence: CASSQDSASGNQETQYF.

This CDR3 reads CASTLYNTQYF. The rearrangement links TRBV12-3 or TRBV12-4 to TRBJ2-3; TCRdb's assignment of TRBD2 cannot be checked, as there is no DNA. The CDR3 is 11 amino acids.

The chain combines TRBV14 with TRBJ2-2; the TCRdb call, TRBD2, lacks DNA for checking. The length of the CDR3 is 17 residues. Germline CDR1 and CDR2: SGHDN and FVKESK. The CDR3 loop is CASSRREGLAGTGELFF.

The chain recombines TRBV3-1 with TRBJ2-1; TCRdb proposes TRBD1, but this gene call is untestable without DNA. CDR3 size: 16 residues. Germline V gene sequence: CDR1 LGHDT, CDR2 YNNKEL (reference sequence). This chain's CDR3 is CASSQERRPKVHEQFF.

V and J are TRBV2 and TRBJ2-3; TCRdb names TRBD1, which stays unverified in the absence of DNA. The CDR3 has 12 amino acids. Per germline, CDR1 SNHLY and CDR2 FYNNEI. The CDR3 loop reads CAGGQGTDTQYF.

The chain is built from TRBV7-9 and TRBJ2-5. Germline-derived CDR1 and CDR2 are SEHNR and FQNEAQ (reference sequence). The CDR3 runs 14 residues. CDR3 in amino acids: CASSPAGSIQTQYF.

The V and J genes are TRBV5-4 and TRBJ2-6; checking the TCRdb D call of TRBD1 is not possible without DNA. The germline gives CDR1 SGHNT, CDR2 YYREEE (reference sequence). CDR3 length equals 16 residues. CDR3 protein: CASRGAFNSGANVLTF. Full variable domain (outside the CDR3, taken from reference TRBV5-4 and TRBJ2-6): ETGVTQSPTHLIKTRGQQVTLRCSSQSGHNTVSWYQQALGQGPQFIFQYYREEENGRGNFPPRFSGLQFPNYSSELNVNALELDDSALYLCASRGAFNSGANVLTFGAGSRLTVL.

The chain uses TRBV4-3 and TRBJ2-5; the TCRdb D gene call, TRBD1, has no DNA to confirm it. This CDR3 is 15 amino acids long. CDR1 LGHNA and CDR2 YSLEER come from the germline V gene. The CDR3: CASSQDSGGRETQYF.

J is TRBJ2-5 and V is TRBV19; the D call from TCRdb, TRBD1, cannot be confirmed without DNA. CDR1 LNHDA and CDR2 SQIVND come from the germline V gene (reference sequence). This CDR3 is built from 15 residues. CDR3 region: CASSIVGVRGETQYF.

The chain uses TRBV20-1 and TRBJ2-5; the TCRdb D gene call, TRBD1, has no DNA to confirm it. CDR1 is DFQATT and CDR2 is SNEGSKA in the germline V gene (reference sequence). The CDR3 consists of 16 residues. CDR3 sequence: CSVAPQDSLRQETQYF.

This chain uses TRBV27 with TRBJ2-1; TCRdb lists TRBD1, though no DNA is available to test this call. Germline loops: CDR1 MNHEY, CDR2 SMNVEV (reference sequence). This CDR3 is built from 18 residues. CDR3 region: CASSFRGTLRHLSNEQFF.

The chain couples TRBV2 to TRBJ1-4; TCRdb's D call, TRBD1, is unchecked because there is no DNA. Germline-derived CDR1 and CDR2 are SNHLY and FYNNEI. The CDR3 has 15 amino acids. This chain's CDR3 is CASTRPGTANEKLFF.

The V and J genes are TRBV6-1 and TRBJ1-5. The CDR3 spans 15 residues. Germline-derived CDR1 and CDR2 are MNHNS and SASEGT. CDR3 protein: CASRDDPRGNQPQHF.

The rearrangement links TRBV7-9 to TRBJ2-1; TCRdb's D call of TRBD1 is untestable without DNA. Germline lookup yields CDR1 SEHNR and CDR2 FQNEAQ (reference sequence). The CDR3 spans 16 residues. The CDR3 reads CASSLRGTGIWNEQFF.

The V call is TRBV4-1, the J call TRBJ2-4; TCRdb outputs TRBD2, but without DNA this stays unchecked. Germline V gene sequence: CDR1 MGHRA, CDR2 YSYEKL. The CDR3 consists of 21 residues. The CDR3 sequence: CASSQPSGLAGGWRSKNIQYF.

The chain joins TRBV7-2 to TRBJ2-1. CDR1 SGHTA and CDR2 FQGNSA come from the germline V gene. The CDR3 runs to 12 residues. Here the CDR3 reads CASSQALNEQFF.

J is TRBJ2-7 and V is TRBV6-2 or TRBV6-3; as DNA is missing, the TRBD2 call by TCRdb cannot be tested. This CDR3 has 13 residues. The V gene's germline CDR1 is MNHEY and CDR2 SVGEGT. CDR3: CASSSGTSYEQYF.

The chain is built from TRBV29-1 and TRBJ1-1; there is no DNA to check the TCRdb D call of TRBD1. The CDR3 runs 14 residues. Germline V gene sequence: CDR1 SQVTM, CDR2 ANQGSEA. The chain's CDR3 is CSARTGAVNTEAFF.

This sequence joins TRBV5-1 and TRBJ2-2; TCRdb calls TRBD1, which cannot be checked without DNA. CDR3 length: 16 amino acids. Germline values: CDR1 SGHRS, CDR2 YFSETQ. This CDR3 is CASRRTGQGNTGELFF.